This TCR beta chain was sequenced during a study of cytomegalovirus exposure and HLA in healthy donors. Trimming pared 5 bases from V and 4 bases from J, leaving 12 bases between. Germline assignment: CDR1 SEHNR and CDR2 FQNEAQ (reference sequence). The CDR3 is made up of 15 amino acids. Vbeta (60) and Jbeta (13) primers were used in the PCR. Profiling relied on immunoSEQ multiplex PCR, and the TCRdb table lists in-frame clones only, not all of them. Of some 150,000 clones listed, approximately 8.9% are singletons. The donors comprised healthy bone marrow donors. This rearrangement joins TRBV7-9 to TRBJ1-6, with D maybe TRBD1 (6 bases). The TCR sequence derives from a woman aged 40 to 50 in good health and CMV-seropositive. Specimen: PBMCs. The CDR3: CASSQQGFYNSPLHF. The CDR3, as DNA: TGTGCCAGCAGCCAACAGGGATTTTATAATTCACCCCTCCACTTT.